The 25 T cell receptor beta chains listed next were all sequenced from one sample in a study of shared clonotypes between healthy human individuals. Clones were read by immunoSEQ multiplex PCR, and TCRdb kept only the in-frame ones, dropping some. The table records about 600,000 clones, more than 95% of them present only once. The sequenced sample consisted of naive CD4+ T cells sorted from blood. The subset: CD45RA+ positively selected. These receptors were taken from a young woman in good health.

The chain has TRBV19 and TRBJ2-4; TRBD2 matches 9 bases. The V gene's germline CDR1 is LNHDA and CDR2 SQIVND (reference sequence). The CDR3 has 17 residues. J lost 1 base, V lost 1 base, and 5 bases had no gene match. CDR3 in amino acids: CASSIVGGRAAKNIQYF. The CDR3 DNA reads as TGTGCCAGTAGTATAGTTGGCGGGAGGGCCGCCAAAAACATTCAGTACTTC.

The chain combines TRBV6-5 with TRBJ1-4; D not certain. Germline-derived CDR1 and CDR2 are MNHEY and SVGAGI. The V end lost 0 bases, the J end lost 0 bases, and 8 bases lay between the germline ends. CDR3 size: 16 residues. The CDR3 sequence: CASSYSHFATNEKLFF. Here the CDR3 DNA reads TGTGCCAGCAGTTACTCCCACTTCGCAACTAATGAAAAACTGTTTTTT.

V is TRBV5-1 and J is TRBJ1-5; D is ambiguous. The CDR3 runs 13 residues. The V gene's germline CDR1 is SGHRS and CDR2 YFSETQ. Trimming removed 0 bases from V and 5 bases from J, with 6 bases in between. CDR3 coding DNA: TGCGCCAGCAGCTTGGCCTTGGATCAGCCCCAGCATTTT. Protein sequence: CASSLALDQPQHF.

This sequence joins TRBV28 and TRBJ2-1; 12 nucleotides line up with TRBD2. Trimming removed 5 bases from V and 7 bases from J; junction bases left unmatched: 15. Germline V CDR1 and CDR2: MDHEN, SYDVKM. CDR3 size: 18 residues. Written as DNA, the CDR3 is TGTGCCAGCAGTCTCAGGTCATGGCTAGCGGGAGGGCCAAATGAGCAGTTCTTC. Translated, it gives CASSLRSWLAGGPNEQFF. Full variable domain (outside the CDR3, taken from reference TRBV28 and TRBJ2-1): DVKVTQSSRYLVKRTGEKVFLECVQDMDHENMFWYRQDPGLGLRLIYFSYDVKMKEKGDIPEGYSVSREKKERFSLILESASTNQTSMYLCASSLRSWLAGGPNEQFFGPGTRLTVL.

CDR3 residues: CASSFNLAGGAGELFF. The CDR3 bases are TGTGCCAGCAGTTTCAACTTAGCGGGAGGGGCCGGGGAGCTGTTTTTT. V gene TRBV27 combines with J gene TRBJ2-2; 11 positions agree with TRBD2. The V gene's germline CDR1 is MNHEY and CDR2 SMNVEV (reference sequence). V was clipped by 3 bases and J by 6 bases; unmatched bases: 6. The CDR3 loop spans 16 amino acids.

Comment on this clone: At one end the junction does not follow the germline gene, possibly because of a read error. The rearrangement uses TRBV5-1 and TRBJ1-3; D uncertain. CDR3 length: 16 amino acids. The germline CDR1 and CDR2 sequences are SGHRS and YFSETQ. The CDR3, as DNA: TGCGCCAGCAGCTTGGAGGCTGGGCGCTCTGAAAACACCATATATTTT. It is translated as CASSLEAGRSENTIYF. Full variable domain (missing parts from reference TRBV5-1 and TRBJ1-3): KAGVTQTPRYLIKTRGQQVTLSCSPISGHRSVSWYQQTPGQGLQFLFEYFSETQRNKGNFPGRFSGRQFSNSRSEMNVSTLELGDSALYLCASSLEAGRSENTIYFGEGSWLTVV.

The J gene is TRBJ2-7, the V gene TRBV5-8; D remains unclear. Trimming left V 2 bases short and J 2 bases short, with 11 bases between. Germline V CDR1 and CDR2: SGHTS, YDEGEE. CDR3 size: 14 residues. The CDR3 loop is CASSFTLGPYEQYF. The CDR3 DNA reads TGTGCCAGCAGCTTCACTCTAGGTCCCTACGAGCAGTACTTC.

The rearrangement uses TRBV27 and TRBJ2-1; no definite D call. Trimming stripped 4 bases from V and 9 bases from J, with 10 bases between. The CDR3 loop spans 12 amino acids. CDR1 is MNHEY and CDR2 is SMNVEV in the germline V gene (reference sequence). CDR3 loop: CASSSETREQFF. CDR3 nucleotide sequence: TGTGCCAGCAGTTCAGAAACCCGTGAGCAGTTCTTC.

This clone was seen a single time. V is TRBV28 and J is TRBJ2-7, with TRBD1 identical over 8 bases. V trimming: 6 bases; J trimming: 2 bases; junction bases outside the gene matches: 12. The CDR3 extends over 16 amino acids. Germline V lookup: CDR1 MDHEN, CDR2 SYDVKM. The CDR3 sequence: CASSSGQGPRTYEQYF. The CDR3 DNA sequence: TGTGCCAGCAGCTCCGGACAGGGACCAAGAACCTACGAGCAGTACTTC.

The chain uses TRBV29-1 and TRBJ2-7, with D tentatively TRBD1 (5 bases). The CDR3 covers 12 residues. Germline CDR1 SQVTM, CDR2 ANQGSEA. V gave up 5 bases and J gave up 6 bases, with 14 bases separating them. This CDR3 is CSVRAGWGEQYF. In DNA, the CDR3 is TGCAGCGTTCGGGCAGGGTGGGGCGAGCAGTACTTC.

This clone was counted once. The genes are TRBV28 and TRBJ2-1; D may be TRBD1 (6 bases). The CDR3 covers 15 residues. The V gene's germline CDR1 is MDHEN and CDR2 SYDVKM. Trimming pared 1 base from V and 2 bases from J, leaving 9 bases between. This CDR3 is CASSLYQGTYNEQFF. The CDR3 bases are TGTGCCAGCAGTTTATATCAGGGGACCTACAATGAGCAGTTCTTC.

CDR3 bases: TGTGCCAGCAGTTACTCCCTGCGCACAGATACGCAGTATTTT. This encodes CASSYSLRTDTQYF. This chain uses TRBV6-5 with TRBJ2-3; D call uncertain. The CDR3 is 14 residues long. Per the germline V gene, CDR1 is MNHEY and CDR2 is SVGAGI. Trimming left V 0 bases short and J 1 base short, with 5 bases between.

This chain connects TRBV4-1 to TRBJ2-7; a possible D gene is TRBD1 (5 bases). Germline V gene data show CDR1 as MGHRA and CDR2 as YSYEKL. V lost 4 bases and J 7 bases, leaving 14 bases between the germline ends. The CDR3 spans 13 residues. The CDR3: CASSPDIQREQYF. The DNA of the CDR3 is TGCGCCAGCAGCCCGGACATCCAGCGTGAGCAGTACTTC.

The chain links TRBV7-4 to TRBJ1-1; TRBD1 matches 7 bases. Germline values: CDR1 SGHVT, CDR2 SQSDAQ. With 4 bases clipped from V and 5 bases from J, the junction kept 13 bases outside the gene matches. This CDR3 is 16 amino acids long. The CDR3: CASSSLRGGRGTEAFF. The CDR3 region has the DNA TGTGCCAGCAGCTCCCTAAGAGGGGGCAGAGGGACTGAAGCTTTCTTT. The full variable domain, in which reference TRBV7-4 and TRBJ1-1 provide the parts outside the CDR3, is GAGVSQSPRYKVAKRGRDVALRCDSISGHVTLYWYRQTLGQGSEVLTYSQSDAQRDKSGRPSGRFSAERPERSVSTLKIQRTEQGDSAVYLCASSSLRGGRGTEAFFGQGTRLTVV.

The CDR3 sequence is CASSKGDRLGNTEAFF. The CDR3 nucleotides read TGCGCCAGCAGTAAGGGGGATCGTTTGGGGAACACTGAAGCTTTCTTT. The V gene is TRBV4-1, the J gene TRBJ1-1; D may be TRBD1 (6 bases). Trimming left V 6 bases short and J 1 base short, with 18 bases between. Looked up from germline, CDR1 is MGHRA and CDR2 is YSYEKL. The CDR3 loop spans 16 amino acids.

The V gene is TRBV5-1, the J gene TRBJ1-2; TRBD1 is a possible D gene (5 bases). Germline V gene lookup returns CDR1 SGHRS and CDR2 YFSETQ. Trimming stripped 0 bases from V and 7 bases from J, with 10 bases between. The CDR3 contains 13 residues. CDR3 loop: CASSLVQGAGYTF. CDR3 DNA: TGCGCCAGCAGCTTGGTTCAGGGTGCTGGCTACACCTTC.

The CDR3 DNA is TGTGCCAGCAGTGAAGCACGGCGGTCTGGGCAGTATTTT. Protein product: CASSEARRSGQYF. The chain recombines TRBV2 with TRBJ2-3; no firm D call. Trimming removed 0 bases from V and 11 bases from J, with 12 bases in between. Germline V gene sequence: CDR1 SNHLY, CDR2 FYNNEI. The CDR3 length is 13 residues. The entire variable domain, with the rest obtained from reference TRBV2 and TRBJ2-3, is as follows: EPEVTQTPSHQVTQMGQEVILRCVPISNHLYFYWYRQILGQKVEFLVSFYNNEISEKSEIFDDQFSVERPDGSNFTLKIRSTKLEDSAMYFCASSEARRSGQYFGPGTRLTVL.

The chain joins TRBV28 to TRBJ2-7; D is possibly TRBD1 or TRBD2 (5 bases each). V dropped 2 bases and J dropped 6 bases, with 17 bases sitting between them. This CDR3 has 15 residues. Germline assignment: CDR1 MDHEN and CDR2 SYDVKM. The CDR3 spells CASSLLRDRRGEQYF. The CDR3 DNA reads as TGTGCCAGCAGTTTACTCCGGGACCGAAGGGGCGAGCAGTACTTC.

V is TRBV19 and J is TRBJ1-5; no clear D. Deletions cut 4 bases from V and 5 bases from J, with 15 bases between. In germline, CDR1 is LNHDA, CDR2 SQIVND (reference sequence). This CDR3 has 15 amino acids. CDR3 nucleotide sequence: TGTGCCAGTAGTAGAACTTACTCCGGGGATCAGCCCCAGCATTTT. Protein sequence: CASSRTYSGDQPQHF.

This clone has just one count. The J gene is TRBJ2-2, the V gene TRBV4-1; D gene uncertain. Germline V gene data show CDR1 as MGHRA and CDR2 as YSYEKL. V dropped 3 bases and J dropped 6 bases, with 11 bases sitting between them. This CDR3 contains 14 residues. CDR3 DNA sequence: TGCGCCAGCAGCCACCCCGCAGGAGCCGGGGAGCTGTTTTTT. As protein: CASSHPAGAGELFF.

J is TRBJ1-1 and V is TRBV6-6, with 7 bases that match TRBD1. The CDR3 sequence is 14 residues long. V gave up 3 bases and J gave up 5 bases; unmatched junction bases: 6. The germline V gene has CDR1 MNHNY and CDR2 SVGAGI (reference sequence). The CDR3 DNA is TGTGCCAGCAGTTATTTAGGGGGCCCGACTGAAGCTTTCTTT. It yields the protein CASSYLGGPTEAFF.

The chain combines TRBV6-5 with TRBJ2-7; 7 bases agree with TRBD2. Unmatched junction bases numbered 4, after V lost 2 bases and J lost 3 bases. Germline V CDR1 and CDR2: MNHEY, SVGAGI. The CDR3 length is 14 residues. This CDR3 reads CASSYVPSGYEQYF. The CDR3 DNA reads as TGTGCCAGCAGTTACGTGCCTAGCGGCTACGAGCAGTACTTC.

The chain uses TRBV28 and TRBJ2-5, with D maybe TRBD2 (5 bases). The J call may be wrong; the DNA end is better matched by TRBJ2-7. This CDR3 spans 15 amino acids. Germline loops: CDR1 MDHEN, CDR2 SYDVKM. In nucleotides, the CDR3 is TGTGCCAGCACGCCGGGAATTTTTTTCTCCTACGAGCAGTACTTC. Its protein product is CASTPGIFFSYEQYF.

This sequence joins TRBV5-4 and TRBJ2-3, with 11 bases lining up with TRBD1. The CDR3 has 15 amino acids. CDR1 SGHNT and CDR2 YYREEE come from the germline V gene (reference sequence). V lost 4 bases, J lost 4 bases, and 5 bases stayed unmatched. CDR3 in amino acids: CASSRPGQGADTQYF. The CDR3 nucleotides read TGTGCCAGCAGCCGACCGGGACAGGGGGCAGATACGCAGTATTTT.

The chain has TRBV18 and TRBJ2-1; D may be TRBD2 (6 bases). From germline, CDR1 is KGHSH and CDR2 LQKENI. The CDR3 is 14 residues long. The V end was cut by 1 base, the J end by 8 bases, with 12 bases between. The CDR3 region is CASSPRPSADEQFF. As DNA, the CDR3 is TGTGCCAGCTCACCACGGCCTAGCGCTGATGAGCAGTTCTTC.